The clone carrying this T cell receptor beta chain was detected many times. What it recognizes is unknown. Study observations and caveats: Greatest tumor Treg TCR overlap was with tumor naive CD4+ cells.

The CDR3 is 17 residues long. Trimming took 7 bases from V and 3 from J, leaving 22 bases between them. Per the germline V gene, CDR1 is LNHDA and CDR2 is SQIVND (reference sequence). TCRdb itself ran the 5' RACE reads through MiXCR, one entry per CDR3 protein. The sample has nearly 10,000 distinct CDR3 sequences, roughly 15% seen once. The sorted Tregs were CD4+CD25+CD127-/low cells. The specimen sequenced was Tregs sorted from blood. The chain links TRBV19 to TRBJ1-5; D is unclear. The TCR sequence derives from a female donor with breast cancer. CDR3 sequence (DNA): TGTGCCAGTAATAGCGGGTCTGCGTTCCACCCCAATCAGCCCCAGCATTTT. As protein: CASNSGSAFHPNQPQHF.